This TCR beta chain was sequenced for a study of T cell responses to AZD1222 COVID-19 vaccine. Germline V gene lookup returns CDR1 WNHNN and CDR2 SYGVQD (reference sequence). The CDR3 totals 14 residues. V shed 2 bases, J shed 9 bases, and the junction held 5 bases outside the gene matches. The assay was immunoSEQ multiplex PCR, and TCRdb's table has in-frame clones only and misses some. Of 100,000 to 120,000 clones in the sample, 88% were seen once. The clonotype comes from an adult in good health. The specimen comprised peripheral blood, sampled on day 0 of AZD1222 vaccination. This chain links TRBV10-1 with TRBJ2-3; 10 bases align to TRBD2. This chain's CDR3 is CASSETQLAGTQYF. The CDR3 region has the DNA TGCGCCAGCAGTGAGACGCAACTAGCGGGGACGCAGTATTTT.